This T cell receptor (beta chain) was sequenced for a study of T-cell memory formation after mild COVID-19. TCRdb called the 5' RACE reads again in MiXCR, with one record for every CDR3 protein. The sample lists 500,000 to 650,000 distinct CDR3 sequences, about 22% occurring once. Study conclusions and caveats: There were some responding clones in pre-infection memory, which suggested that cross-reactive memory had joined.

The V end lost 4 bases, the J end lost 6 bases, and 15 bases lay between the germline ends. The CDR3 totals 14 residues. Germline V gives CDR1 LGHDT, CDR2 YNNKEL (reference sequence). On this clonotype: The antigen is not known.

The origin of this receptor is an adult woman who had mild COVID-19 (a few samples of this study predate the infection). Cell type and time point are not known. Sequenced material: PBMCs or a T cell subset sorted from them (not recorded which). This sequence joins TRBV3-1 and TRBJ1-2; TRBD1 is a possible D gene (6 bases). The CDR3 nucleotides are TGTGCCAGCAGCCCCGCAGGGGACCGAAATGGCTACACCTTC. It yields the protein CASSPAGDRNGYTF.